The sample holds a few counts of the clone carrying this TCR beta chain. The antigen is undetermined. CDR1 is MNHEY and CDR2 is SVGAGI in the germline V gene. V was pared by 2 bases and J by 1 base, with 9 bases between. This CDR3 comprises 15 residues. The PCR was carried out with 60 Vbeta primers and 13 Jbeta primers. TCRdb keeps only in-frame clones here, not all; method: immunoSEQ multiplex PCR. The table has fewer than 150,000 clones, approximately 79% seen once; the top ten hold about 7%. This sample is drawn from a study of cytomegalovirus exposure and HLA in healthy donors. Study results and caveats: Later genetic work tied a missense DCLRE1C variant to beta-chain V and J trimming.

The chain has TRBV6-5 and TRBJ1-5; D unresolved. The sequenced material came from PBMCs. This receptor was taken from a man aged 35 to 55 in good health and CMV-seropositive. CDR3 DNA sequence: TGTGCCAGCAGTTACATCGGGTGGAGCAATCAGCCCCAGCATTTT. Protein product: CASSYIGWSNQPQHF.